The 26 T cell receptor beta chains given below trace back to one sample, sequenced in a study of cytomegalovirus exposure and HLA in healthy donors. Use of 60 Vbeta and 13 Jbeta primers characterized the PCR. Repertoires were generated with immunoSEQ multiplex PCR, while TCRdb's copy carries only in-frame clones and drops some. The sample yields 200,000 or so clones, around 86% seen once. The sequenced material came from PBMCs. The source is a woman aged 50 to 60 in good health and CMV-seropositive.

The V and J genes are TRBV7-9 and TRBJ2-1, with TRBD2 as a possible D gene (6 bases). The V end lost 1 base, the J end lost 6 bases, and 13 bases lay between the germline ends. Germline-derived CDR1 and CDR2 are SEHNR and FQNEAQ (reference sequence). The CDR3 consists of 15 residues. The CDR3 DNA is TGTGCCAGCAGCTTAGTTTCGGGACTGATCAATGAGCAGTTCTTC. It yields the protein CASSLVSGLINEQFF.

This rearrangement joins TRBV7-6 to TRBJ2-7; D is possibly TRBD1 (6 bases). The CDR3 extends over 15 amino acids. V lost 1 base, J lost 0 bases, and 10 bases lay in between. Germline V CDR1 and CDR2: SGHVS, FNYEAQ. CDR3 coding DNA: TGTGCCAGCAGCTTAGTCCCAGGGGTCTCCTACGAGCAGTACTTC. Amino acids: CASSLVPGVSYEQYF.

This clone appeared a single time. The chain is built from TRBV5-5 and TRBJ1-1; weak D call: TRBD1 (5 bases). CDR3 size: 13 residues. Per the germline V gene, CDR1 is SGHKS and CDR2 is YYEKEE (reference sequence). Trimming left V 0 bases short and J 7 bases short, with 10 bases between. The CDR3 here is CASSLVFQGEAFF. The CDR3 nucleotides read TGTGCCAGCAGCTTGGTGTTCCAGGGTGAAGCTTTCTTT. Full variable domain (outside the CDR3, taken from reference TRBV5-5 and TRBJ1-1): DAGVTQSPTHLIKTRGQQVTLRCSPISGHKSVSWYQQVLGQGPQFIFQYYEKEERGRGNFPDRFSARQFPNYSSELNVNALLLGDSALYLCASSLVFQGEAFFGQGTRLTVV.

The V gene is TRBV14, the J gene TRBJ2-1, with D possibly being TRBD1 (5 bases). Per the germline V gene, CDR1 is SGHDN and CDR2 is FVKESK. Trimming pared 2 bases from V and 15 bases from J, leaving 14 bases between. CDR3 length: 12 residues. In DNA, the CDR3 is TGTGCCAGCAGCCAAAGGGGCACAAACCCGTTCTTC. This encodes CASSQRGTNPFF.

The CDR3 region is CASSISPPGQPQHF. DNA of the CDR3: TGTGCCAGTAGTATTTCACCCCCCGGTCAGCCCCAGCATTTT. The chain is built from TRBV19 and TRBJ1-5; D ambiguous. Germline values: CDR1 LNHDA, CDR2 SQIVND (reference sequence). The V and J ends lost 3 bases and 6 bases respectively, with 12 bases between them. The CDR3 spans 14 residues.

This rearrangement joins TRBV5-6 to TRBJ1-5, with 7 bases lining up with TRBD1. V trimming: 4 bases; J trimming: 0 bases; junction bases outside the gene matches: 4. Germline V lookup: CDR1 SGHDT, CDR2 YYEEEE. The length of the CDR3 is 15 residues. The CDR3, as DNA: TGTGCCAGCAGCCTAAGGGGGCCTAGCAATCAGCCCCAGCATTTT. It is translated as CASSLRGPSNQPQHF.

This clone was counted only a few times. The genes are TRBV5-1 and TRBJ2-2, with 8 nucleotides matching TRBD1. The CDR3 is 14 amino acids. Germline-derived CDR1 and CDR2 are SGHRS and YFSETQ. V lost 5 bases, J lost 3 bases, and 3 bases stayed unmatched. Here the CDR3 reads CASRGQEYTGELFF. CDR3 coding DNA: TGCGCCAGCAGGGGACAGGAGTACACCGGGGAGCTGTTTTTT.

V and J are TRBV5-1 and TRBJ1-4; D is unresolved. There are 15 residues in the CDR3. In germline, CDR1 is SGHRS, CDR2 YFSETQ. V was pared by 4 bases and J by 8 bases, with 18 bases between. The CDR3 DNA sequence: TGCGCCAGCAGCCCCGATGGCTCGACGGGGGAAAAACTGTTTTTT. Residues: CASSPDGSTGEKLFF.

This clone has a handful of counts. DNA of the CDR3: TGTGCCAGCCTACCGCGAGCCGGGGTCCCCTACGAGCAGTACTTC. This translates into CASLPRAGVPYEQYF. This chain links TRBV27 with TRBJ2-7; TRBD2 is a possible D gene (5 bases). Germline assignment: CDR1 MNHEY and CDR2 SMNVEV (reference sequence). CDR3 length equals 15 residues. V was pared by 8 bases and J by 2 bases, with 19 bases between.

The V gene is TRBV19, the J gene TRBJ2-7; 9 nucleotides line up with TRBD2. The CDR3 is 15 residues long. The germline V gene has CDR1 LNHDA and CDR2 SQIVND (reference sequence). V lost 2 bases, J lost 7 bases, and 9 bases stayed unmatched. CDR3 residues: CASSILASGVGEQYF. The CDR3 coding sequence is TGTGCCAGTAGTATATTGGCTAGCGGGGTTGGAGAGCAGTACTTC. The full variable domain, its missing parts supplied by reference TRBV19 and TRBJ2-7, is DGGITQSPKYLFRKEGQNVTLSCEQNLNHDAMYWYRQDPGQGLRLIYYSQIVNDFQKGDIAEGYSVSREKKESFPLTVTSAQKNPTAFYLCASSILASGVGEQYFGPGTRLTVT.

CDR3 loop: CASSQDLNTVNQPQHF. The CDR3 nucleotides are TGCGCCAGCAGCCAAGATCTTAATACAGTCAATCAGCCCCAGCATTTT. This rearrangement joins TRBV4-3 to TRBJ1-5; unclear D gene. The V gene lost 0 bases and the J gene lost 3 bases, with 12 bases spanning the gap. Germline assignment: CDR1 LGHNA and CDR2 YSLEER. This CDR3 is 16 amino acids long.

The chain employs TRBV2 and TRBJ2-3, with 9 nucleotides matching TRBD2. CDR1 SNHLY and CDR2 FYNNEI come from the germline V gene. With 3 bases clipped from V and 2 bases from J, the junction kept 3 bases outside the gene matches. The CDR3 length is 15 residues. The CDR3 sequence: CASSDLAGDTDTQYF. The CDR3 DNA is TGTGCCAGCAGTGACTTAGCGGGGGACACAGATACGCAGTATTTT.

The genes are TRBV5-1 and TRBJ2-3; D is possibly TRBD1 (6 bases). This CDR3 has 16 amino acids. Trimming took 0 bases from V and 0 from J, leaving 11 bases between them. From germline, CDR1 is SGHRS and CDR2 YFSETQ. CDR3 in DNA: TGCGCCAGCAGCTTGGCCGGGACAACAAGCACAGATACGCAGTATTTT. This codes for CASSLAGTTSTDTQYF.

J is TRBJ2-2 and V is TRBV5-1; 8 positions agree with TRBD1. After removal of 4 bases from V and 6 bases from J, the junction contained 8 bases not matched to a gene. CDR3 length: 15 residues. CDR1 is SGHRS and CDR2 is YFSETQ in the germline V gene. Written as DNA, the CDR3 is TGCGCCAGCAGCGGGAAAGGACAGGGATCCGGGGAGCTGTTTTTT. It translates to CASSGKGQGSGELFF.

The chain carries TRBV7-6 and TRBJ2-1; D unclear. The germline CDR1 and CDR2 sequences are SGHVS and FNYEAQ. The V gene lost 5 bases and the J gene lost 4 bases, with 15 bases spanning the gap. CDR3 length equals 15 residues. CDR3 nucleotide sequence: TGTGCCAGCAGCCCTCGAGACACTTTTTACAATGAGCAGTTCTTC. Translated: CASSPRDTFYNEQFF.

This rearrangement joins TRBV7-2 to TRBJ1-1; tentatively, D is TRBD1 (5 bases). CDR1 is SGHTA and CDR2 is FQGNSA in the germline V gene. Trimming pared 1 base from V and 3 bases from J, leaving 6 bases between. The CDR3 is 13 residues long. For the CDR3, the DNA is TGTGCCAGCAGCTTAGAACAGGACACTGAAGCTTTCTTT. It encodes CASSLEQDTEAFF.

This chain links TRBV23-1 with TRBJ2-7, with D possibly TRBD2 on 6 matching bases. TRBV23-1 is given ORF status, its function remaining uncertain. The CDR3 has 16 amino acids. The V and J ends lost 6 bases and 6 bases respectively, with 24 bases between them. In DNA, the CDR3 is TGCGCCAGCAGCCACACAAAGGGGCGGGAACCCTCCGAGCAGTACTTC. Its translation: CASSHTKGREPSEQYF.

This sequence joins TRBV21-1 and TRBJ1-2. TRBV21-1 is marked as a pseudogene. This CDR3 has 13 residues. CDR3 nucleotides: TGTGCCAGCAGCAATGTATCTACTTATGGCTACACCTTC. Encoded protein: CASSNVSTYGYTF.

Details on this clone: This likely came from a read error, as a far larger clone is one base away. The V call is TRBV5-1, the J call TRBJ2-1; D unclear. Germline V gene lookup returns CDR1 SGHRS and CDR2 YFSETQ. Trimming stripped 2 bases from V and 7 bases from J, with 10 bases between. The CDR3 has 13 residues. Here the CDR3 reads CASSLVYFNEQFF. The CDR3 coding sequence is TGCGCCAGCAGCTTAGTCTATTTTAATGAGCAGTTCTTC.

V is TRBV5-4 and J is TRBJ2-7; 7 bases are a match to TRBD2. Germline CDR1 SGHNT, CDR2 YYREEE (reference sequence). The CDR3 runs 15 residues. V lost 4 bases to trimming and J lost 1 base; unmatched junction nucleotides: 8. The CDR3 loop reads CASSPRGSGSYEQYF. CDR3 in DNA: TGTGCCAGCAGCCCCCGTGGTAGCGGGTCCTACGAGCAGTACTTC.

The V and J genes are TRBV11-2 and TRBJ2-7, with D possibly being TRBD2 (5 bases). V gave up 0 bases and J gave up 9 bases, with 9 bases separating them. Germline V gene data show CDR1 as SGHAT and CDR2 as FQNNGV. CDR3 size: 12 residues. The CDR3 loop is CASSLEPGTQYF. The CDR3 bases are TGTGCCAGCAGCTTAGAACCGGGAACGCAGTACTTC.

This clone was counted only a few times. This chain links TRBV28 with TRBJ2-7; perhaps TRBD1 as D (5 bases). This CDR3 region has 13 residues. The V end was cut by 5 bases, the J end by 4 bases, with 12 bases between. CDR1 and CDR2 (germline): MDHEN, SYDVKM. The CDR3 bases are TGTGCCAGCAGTAATGGGGCGCTTTACGAGCAGTACTTC. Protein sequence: CASSNGALYEQYF.

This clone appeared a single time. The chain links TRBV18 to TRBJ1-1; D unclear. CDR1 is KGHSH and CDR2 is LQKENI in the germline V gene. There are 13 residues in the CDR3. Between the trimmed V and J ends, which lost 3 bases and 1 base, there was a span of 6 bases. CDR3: CASSPAGNTEAFF. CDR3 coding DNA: TGTGCCAGCTCACCCGCAGGGAACACTGAAGCTTTCTTT.

The CDR3 protein is CASSPSSYEQYF. The DNA of the CDR3 is TGTGCCAGCAGTCCCTCCTCCTACGAGCAGTACTTC. This chain links TRBV2 with TRBJ2-7; D is unclear. Germline V gene lookup returns CDR1 SNHLY and CDR2 FYNNEI. The length of the CDR3 is 12 residues. Trimming cost V 5 bases and J 0 bases, with 5 bases left between them.

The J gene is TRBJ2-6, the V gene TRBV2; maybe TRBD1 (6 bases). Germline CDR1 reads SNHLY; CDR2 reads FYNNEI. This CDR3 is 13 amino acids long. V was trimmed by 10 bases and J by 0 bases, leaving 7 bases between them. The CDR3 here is CAKGGSGANVLTF. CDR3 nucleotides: TGTGCCAAAGGGGGCTCTGGGGCCAACGTCCTGACTTTC. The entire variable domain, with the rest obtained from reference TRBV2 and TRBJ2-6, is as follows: EPEVTQTPSHQVTQMGQEVILRCVPISNHLYFYWYRQILGQKVEFLVSFYNNEISEKSEIFDDQFSVERPDGSNFTLKIRSTKLEDSAMYFCAKGGSGANVLTFGAGSRLTVL.

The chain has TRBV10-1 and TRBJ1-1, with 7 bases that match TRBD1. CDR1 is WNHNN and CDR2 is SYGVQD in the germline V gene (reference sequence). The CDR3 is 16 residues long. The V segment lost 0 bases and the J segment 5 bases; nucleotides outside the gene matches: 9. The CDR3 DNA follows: TGCGCCAGCAGTGAGTCGAGGGGTGCAGGGGGAACTGAAGCTTTCTTT. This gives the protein CASSESRGAGGTEAFF.